Here is one T cell receptor (beta chain) with its context. This PCR relied on a set of 60 Vbeta primers and 13 Jbeta primers. Method: immunoSEQ multiplex PCR; TCRdb's copy keeps in-frame clones and lacks some. The data hold 120,000 or so clones, with around 75% observed a single time. From germline, CDR1 is SNHLY and CDR2 FYNNEI. V dropped 4 bases and J dropped 7; count of bases not matched to a gene: 6. The CDR3 sequence is 13 residues long. The sample originates from a study of cytomegalovirus exposure and HLA in healthy donors. The sample taken for sequencing was PBMCs. This TCR was recovered from a woman in her fifties or sixties in good health and CMV-seropositive. The chain is built from TRBV2 and TRBJ1-2; 7 bases are shared with TRBD1. The CDR3 region has the DNA TGTGCCAGCAGTGGACAGGGTATCGGTGGCTACACCTTC. It is translated as CASSGQGIGGYTF.